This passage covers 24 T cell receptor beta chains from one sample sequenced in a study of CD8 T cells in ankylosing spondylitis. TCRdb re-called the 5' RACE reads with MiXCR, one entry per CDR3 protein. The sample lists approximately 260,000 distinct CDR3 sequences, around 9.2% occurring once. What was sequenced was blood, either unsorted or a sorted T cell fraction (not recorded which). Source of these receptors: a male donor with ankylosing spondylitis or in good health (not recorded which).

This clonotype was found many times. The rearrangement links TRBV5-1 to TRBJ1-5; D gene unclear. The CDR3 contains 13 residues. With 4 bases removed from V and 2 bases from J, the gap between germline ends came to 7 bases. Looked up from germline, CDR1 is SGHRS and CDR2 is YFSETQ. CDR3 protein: CASSQEGNQPQHF. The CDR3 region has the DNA TGCGCCAGCAGCCAGGAGGGCAATCAGCCCCAGCATTTT.

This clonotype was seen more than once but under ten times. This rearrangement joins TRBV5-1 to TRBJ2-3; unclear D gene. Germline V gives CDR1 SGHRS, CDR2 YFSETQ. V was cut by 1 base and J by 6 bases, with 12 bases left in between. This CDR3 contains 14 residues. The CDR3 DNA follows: TGCGCCAGCAGCTTGTCCCCCTCCCCGGATACGCAGTATTTT. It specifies CASSLSPSPDTQYF.

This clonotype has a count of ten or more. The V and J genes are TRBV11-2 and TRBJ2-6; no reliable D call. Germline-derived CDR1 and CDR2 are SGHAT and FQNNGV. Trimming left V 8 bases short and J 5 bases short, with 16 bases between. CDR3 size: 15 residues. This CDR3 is CASSPEVLRANVLTF. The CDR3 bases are TGTGCCAGCTCCCCCGAGGTTTTAAGGGCCAACGTCCTGACTTTC.

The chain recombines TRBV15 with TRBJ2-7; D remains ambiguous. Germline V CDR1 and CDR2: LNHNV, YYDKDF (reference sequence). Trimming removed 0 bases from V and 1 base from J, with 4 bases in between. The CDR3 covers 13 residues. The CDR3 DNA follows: TGTGCCACCAGCAGAGATCAGTCCTACGAGCAGTACTTC. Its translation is CATSRDQSYEQYF.

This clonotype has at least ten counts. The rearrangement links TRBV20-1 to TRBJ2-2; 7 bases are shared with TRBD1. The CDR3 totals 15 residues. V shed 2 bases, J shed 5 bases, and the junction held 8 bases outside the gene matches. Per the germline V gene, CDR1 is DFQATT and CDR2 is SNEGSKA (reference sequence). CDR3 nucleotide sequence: TGCAGTGCTAGACTTGCAGGGGGAAGGACCGGGGAGCTGTTTTTT. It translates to CSARLAGGRTGELFF.

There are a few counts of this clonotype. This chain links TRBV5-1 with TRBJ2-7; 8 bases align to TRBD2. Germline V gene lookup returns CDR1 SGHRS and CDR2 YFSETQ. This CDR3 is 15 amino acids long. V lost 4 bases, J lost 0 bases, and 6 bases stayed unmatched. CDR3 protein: CASSVASGPSYEQYF. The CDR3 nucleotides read TGCGCCAGCAGCGTGGCTAGCGGGCCCTCCTACGAGCAGTACTTC.

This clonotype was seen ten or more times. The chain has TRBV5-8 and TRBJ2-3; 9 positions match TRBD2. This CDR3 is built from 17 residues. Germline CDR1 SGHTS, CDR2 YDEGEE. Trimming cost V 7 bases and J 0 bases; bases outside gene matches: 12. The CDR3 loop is CASWASGKPASTDTQYF. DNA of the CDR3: TGTGCCAGCTGGGCTAGCGGGAAACCAGCTAGCACAGATACGCAGTATTTT.

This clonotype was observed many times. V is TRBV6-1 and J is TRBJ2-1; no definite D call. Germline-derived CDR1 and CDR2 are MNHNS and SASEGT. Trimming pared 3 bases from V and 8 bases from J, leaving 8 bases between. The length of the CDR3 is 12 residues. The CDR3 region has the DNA TGTGCCAGCAGTGAGTACAGCTATGAGCAGTTCTTC. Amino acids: CASSEYSYEQFF.

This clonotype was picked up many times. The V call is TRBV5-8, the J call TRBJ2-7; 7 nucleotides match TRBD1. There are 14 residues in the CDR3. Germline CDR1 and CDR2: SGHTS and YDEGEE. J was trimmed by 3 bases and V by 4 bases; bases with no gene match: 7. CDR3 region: CASSLGTAGYEQYF. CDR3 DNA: TGTGCCAGCAGCCTAGGGACAGCCGGCTACGAGCAGTACTTC.

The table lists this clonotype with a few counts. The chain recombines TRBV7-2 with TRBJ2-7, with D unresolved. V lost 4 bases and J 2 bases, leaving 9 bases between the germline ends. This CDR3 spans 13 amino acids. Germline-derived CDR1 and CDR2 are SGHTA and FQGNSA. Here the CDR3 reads CASSSVGTYEQYF. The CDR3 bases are TGTGCCAGCAGCTCCGTGGGGACCTACGAGCAGTACTTC.

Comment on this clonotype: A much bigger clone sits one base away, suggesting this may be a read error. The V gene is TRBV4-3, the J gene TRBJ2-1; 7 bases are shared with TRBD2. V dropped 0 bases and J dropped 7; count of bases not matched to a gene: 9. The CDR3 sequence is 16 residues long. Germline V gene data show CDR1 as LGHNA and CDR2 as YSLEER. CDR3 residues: CASSQEFLAASNEQFF. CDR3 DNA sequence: TGCGCCAGCAGCCAAGAGTTCCTAGCGGCTTCTAATGAGCAGTTCTTC.

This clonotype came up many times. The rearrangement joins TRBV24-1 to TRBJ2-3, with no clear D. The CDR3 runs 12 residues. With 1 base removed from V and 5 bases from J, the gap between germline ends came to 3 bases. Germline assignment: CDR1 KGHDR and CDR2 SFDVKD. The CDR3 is CATSDFGDTQYF. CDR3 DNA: TGTGCCACCAGTGATTTCGGAGATACGCAGTATTTT.

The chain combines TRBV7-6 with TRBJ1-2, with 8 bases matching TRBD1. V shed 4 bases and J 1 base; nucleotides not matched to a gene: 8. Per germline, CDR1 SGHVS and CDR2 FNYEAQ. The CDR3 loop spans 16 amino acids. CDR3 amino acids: CASSYRTGTVNYGYTF. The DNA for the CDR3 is TGTGCCAGCAGCTATCGGACAGGGACAGTTAACTATGGCTACACCTTC. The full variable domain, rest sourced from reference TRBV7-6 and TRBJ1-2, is GAGVSQSPRYKVTKRGQDVALRCDPISGHVSLYWYRQALGQGPEFLTYFNYEAQQDKSGLPNDRFSAERPEGSISTLTIQRTEQRDSAMYRCASSYRTGTVNYGYTFGSGTRLTVV.

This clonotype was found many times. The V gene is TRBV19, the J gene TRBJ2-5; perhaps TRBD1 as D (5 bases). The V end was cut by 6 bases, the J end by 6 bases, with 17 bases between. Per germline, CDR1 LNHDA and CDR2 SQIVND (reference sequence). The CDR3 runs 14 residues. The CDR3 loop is CASRGPGSRKTQYF. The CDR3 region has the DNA TGTGCCAGTAGAGGTCCAGGGTCGAGGAAGACCCAGTACTTC. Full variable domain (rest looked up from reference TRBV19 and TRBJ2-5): DGGITQSPKYLFRKEGQNVTLSCEQNLNHDAMYWYRQDPGQGLRLIYYSQIVNDFQKGDIAEGYSVSREKKESFPLTVTSAQKNPTAFYLCASRGPGSRKTQYFGPGTRLLVL.

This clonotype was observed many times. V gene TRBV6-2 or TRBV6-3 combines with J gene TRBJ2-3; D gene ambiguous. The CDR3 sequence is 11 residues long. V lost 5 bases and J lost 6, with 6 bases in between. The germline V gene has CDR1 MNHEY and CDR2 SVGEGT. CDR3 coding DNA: TGTGCCAGCAGTATACGGGATACGCAGTATTTT. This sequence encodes CASSIRDTQYF.

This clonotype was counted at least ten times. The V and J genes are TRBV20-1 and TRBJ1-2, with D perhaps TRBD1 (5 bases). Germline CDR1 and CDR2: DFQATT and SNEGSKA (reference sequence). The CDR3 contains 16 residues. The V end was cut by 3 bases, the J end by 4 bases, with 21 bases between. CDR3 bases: TGCAGTGCTAGGACACAAACCTTGACAGAGAGCTATGGCTACACCTTC. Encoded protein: CSARTQTLTESYGYTF.

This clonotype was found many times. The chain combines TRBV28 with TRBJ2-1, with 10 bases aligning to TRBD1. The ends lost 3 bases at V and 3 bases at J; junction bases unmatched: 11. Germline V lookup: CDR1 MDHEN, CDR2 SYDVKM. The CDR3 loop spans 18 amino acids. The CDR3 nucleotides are TGTGCCAGCAGTTTTCCGTGGTTCGGGACAGGGGACTACAATGAGCAGTTCTTC. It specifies CASSFPWFGTGDYNEQFF.

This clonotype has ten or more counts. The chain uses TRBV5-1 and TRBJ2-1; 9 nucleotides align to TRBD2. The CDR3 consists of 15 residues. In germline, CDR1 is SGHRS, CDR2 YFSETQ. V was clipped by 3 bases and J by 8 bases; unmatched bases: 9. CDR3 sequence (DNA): TGCGCCAGCAGCTCTCCAGCGGGGGGCCCAGATGAGCAGTTCTTC. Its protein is CASSSPAGGPDEQFF.

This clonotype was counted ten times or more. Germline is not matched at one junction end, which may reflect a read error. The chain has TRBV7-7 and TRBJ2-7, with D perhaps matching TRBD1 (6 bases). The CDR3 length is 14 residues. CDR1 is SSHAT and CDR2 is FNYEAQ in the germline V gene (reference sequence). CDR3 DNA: TGTGCTAGCAGCTCCCTACAGGGAACCTACGAGCAGTACTTC. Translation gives CASSSLQGTYEQYF. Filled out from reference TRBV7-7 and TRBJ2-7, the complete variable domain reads GAGVSQSPRYKVTKRGQDVTLRCDPISSHATLYWYQQALGQGPEFLTYFNYEAQPDKSGLPSDRFSAERPEGSISTLTIQRTEQRDSAMYRCASSSLQGTYEQYFGPGTRLTVT.

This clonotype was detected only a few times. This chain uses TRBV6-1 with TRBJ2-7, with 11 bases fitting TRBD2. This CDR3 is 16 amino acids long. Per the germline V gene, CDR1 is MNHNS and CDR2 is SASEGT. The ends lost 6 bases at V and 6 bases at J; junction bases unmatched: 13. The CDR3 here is CASSLAGGLKSAEQYF. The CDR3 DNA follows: TGTGCCAGCAGCCTAGCGGGGGGCCTGAAATCTGCCGAGCAGTACTTC.

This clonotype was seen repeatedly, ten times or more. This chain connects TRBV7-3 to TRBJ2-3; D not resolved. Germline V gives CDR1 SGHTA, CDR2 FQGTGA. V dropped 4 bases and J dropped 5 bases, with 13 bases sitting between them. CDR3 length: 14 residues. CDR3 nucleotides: TGTGCCAGCAGCTACACAGACACGCGAGATACGCAGTATTTT. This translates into CASSYTDTRDTQYF.

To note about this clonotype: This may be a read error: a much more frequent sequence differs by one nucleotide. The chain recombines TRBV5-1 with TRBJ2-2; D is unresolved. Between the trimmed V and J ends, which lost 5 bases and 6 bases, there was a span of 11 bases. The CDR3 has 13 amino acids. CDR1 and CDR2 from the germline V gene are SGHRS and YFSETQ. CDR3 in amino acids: CASSHIGAGELFF. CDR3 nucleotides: TGCGCCAGCAGTCACATAGGCGCCGGGGAGCTGTTTTTT.

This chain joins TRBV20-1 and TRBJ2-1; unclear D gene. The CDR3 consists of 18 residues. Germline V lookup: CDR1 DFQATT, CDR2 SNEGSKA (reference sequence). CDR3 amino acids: CRAPAPGSPPSSYNEQFF. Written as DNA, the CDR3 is TGCAGGGCCCCGGCTCCGGGCTCCCCTCCGAGCTCCTACAATGAGCAGTTCTTC.

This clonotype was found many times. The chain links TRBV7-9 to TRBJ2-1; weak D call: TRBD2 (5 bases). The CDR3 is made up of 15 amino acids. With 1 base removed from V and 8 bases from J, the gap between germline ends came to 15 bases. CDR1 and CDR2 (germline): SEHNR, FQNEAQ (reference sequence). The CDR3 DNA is TGTGCCAGCAGCTTAGTGCGCGGGTTGTACGATGAGCAGTTCTTC. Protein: CASSLVRGLYDEQFF.